This TCR beta chain was captured by sequencing in a study of monozygotic twins with inflammatory bowel disease. Whole-study findings and limits: Inverse Simpson values showed less TCRbeta diversity in IBD patients than in their healthy co-twins.

To note about this clonotype: The antigen is not known.

Collection yielded approximately 2.5 ml of blood per donor. Making cDNA involved eight separate reactions per sample. TCRdb re-called the 5' RACE reads; one entry per CDR3 protein, DNA not given. Recorded for this sample: around 400,000 distinct CDR3 sequences. This clonotype was obtained from a human donor with ulcerative colitis or Crohn's disease, or a healthy co-twin of an affected twin (not recorded which). The sequenced sample was blood.

The CDR3: CASSLVGQGNWNEQFF. The chain couples TRBV5-1 to TRBJ2-1; TCRdb lists TRBD1, though no DNA is available to test this call. CDR3 length: 16 amino acids. Germline CDR1 is SGHRS and CDR2 is YFSETQ. Filled out from reference TRBV5-1 and TRBJ2-1, the complete variable domain reads KAGVTQTPRYLIKTRGQQVTLSCSPISGHRSVSWYQQTPGQGLQFLFEYFSETQRNKGNFPGRFSGRQFSNSRSEMNVSTLELGDSALYLCASSLVGQGNWNEQFFGPGTRLTVL.